The subject of this entry is one T cell receptor beta chain. Its antigen is undetermined. The data were obtained in a study of CD8 T cells in Susac syndrome. Study findings and constraints: The authors found no clonal expansion in Susac syndrome CD4+ T cell repertoires. A relatively small number of individuals underwent TCR sequencing and HLA analysis.

Germline lookup yields CDR1 SNHLY and CDR2 FYNNEI. CDR3 length equals 13 residues. V trimming: 5 bases; J trimming: 8 bases; junction bases outside the gene matches: 8. RNA in amounts of roughly 0.5 to 1 ug was reverse transcribed with random hexamers. TCRdb reprocessed the immunoSEQ multiplex PCR reads via MiXCR and lists one record per CDR3 protein. Among 140,000 or so distinct CDR3 sequences listed, under 97% were seen once. The V call is TRBV2, the J call TRBJ1-2; 7 bases match TRBD1. This TCR was recovered from a human donor with Susac syndrome. The sample comprised CD4+ T cells from PBMCs. CDR3 loop: CASSRRQGEGYTF. The CDR3 region has the DNA TGTGCCAGCAGTCGGAGACAGGGTGAGGGCTACACCTTC.